This passage covers 27 T cell receptor beta chains from one sample sequenced in a study of blood T cell repertoires in COVID-19. TCRdb keeps only in-frame clones here, not all; method: immunoSEQ multiplex PCR. The sample holds 80,000 to 100,000 clones, roughly 90% seen once. The sequenced material came from peripheral blood. These receptors originate from a human donor with active COVID-19. The donor label of this sample is uncertain.

The chain couples TRBV11-3 to TRBJ2-3; 8 nucleotides match TRBD1. The CDR3 totals 16 residues. V lost 5 bases and J lost 2; bases outside the gene matches: 9. Germline-derived CDR1 and CDR2 are SGHNT and YENEEA. CDR3 sequence: CASSGRQGPNTDTQYF. Written as DNA, the CDR3 is TGTGCCAGCAGCGGACGACAGGGGCCAAACACAGATACGCAGTATTTT.

This clone was seen only once. This chain joins TRBV19 and TRBJ2-7; TRBD1 aligns across 9 bases. The CDR3 has 16 amino acids. The germline V gene encodes CDR1 LNHDA and CDR2 SQIVND (reference sequence). With V trimmed by 7 bases and J by 2 bases, 12 bases remained unmatched. CDR3 loop: CASTATLGQGTYEQYF. CDR3 coding DNA: TGTGCCAGTACCGCAACGTTGGGACAGGGAACCTACGAGCAGTACTTC. The full variable domain, with the rest looked up from reference TRBV19 and TRBJ2-7, is DGGITQSPKYLFRKEGQNVTLSCEQNLNHDAMYWYRQDPGQGLRLIYYSQIVNDFQKGDIAEGYSVSREKKESFPLTVTSAQKNPTAFYLCASTATLGQGTYEQYFGPGTRLTVT.

V and J are TRBV5-1 and TRBJ1-6, with 7 positions matching TRBD1. From germline, CDR1 is SGHRS and CDR2 YFSETQ. The CDR3 contains 15 residues. Trimming took 2 bases from V and 6 from J; bases not matched to a gene: 5. Here the CDR3 DNA reads TGCGCCAGCAGCTTAGAGGGACAGTTTAATTCACCCCTCCACTTT. Protein: CASSLEGQFNSPLHF.

The chain employs TRBV4-1 and TRBJ1-5; 8 bases map to TRBD1. This CDR3 is 15 amino acids long. From germline, CDR1 is MGHRA and CDR2 YSYEKL. V lost 2 bases and J lost 0; bases outside the gene matches: 0. CDR3 region: CASSQQGASNQPQHF. CDR3 bases: TGCGCCAGCAGCCAACAGGGGGCTAGCAATCAGCCCCAGCATTTT.

The sample holds one count of this clone. The DNA for the CDR3 is TGTGCCAGCAGTTTCGAGGGGGCCCACGAGCAGTACTTC. It specifies CASSFEGAHEQYF. The rearrangement joins TRBV6-2 or TRBV6-3 to TRBJ2-7; 7 positions agree with TRBD1. From germline, CDR1 is MNHEY and CDR2 SVGEGT. The junction had 5 bases not matched to a gene; V was cut back by 4 bases and J by 5 bases. The CDR3 contains 13 residues.

The J gene is TRBJ1-2, the V gene TRBV6-5; D call uncertain. This CDR3 contains 14 residues. With 3 bases removed from V and 1 base from J, the gap between germline ends came to 9 bases. Germline CDR1 is MNHEY and CDR2 is SVGAGI. Here the CDR3 reads CASSYASINYGYTF. CDR3 bases: TGTGCCAGCAGTTATGCGAGTATTAACTATGGCTACACCTTC.

The chain uses TRBV27 and TRBJ2-7; 10 bases match TRBD1. The CDR3 sequence is 15 residues long. Trimming cost V 3 bases and J 5 bases; bases outside gene matches: 7. Germline CDR1 reads MNHEY; CDR2 reads SMNVEV (reference sequence). CDR3 nucleotide sequence: TGTGCCAGCAGTTTCCGGGACAGGGGCTTCCACGAGCAGTACTTC. Amino acids: CASSFRDRGFHEQYF.

V is TRBV5-4 and J is TRBJ1-2; tentative D call: TRBD1 (5 bases). CDR1 is SGHNT, CDR2 YYREEE, per germline (reference sequence). The V gene lost 2 bases and the J gene lost 6 bases, with 20 bases spanning the gap. CDR3 size: 16 residues. In DNA form, the CDR3 reads TGTGCCAGCAGCTTCCCCCCCTCGAGCAGGGCCGATGGCTACACCTTC. Protein sequence: CASSFPPSSRADGYTF.

In this sample, this clone turned up once. The genes are TRBV6-6 and TRBJ1-1; D unresolved. This CDR3 is 13 amino acids long. V lost 6 bases and J lost 0, with 8 bases in between. Germline assignment: CDR1 MNHNY and CDR2 SVGAGI (reference sequence). In DNA form, the CDR3 reads TGTGCCAGCAGGGGAGATATGAACACTGAAGCTTTCTTT. This encodes CASRGDMNTEAFF.

CDR3 sequence reads: CASSPTSGGYTDTQYF. The CDR3 bases are TGTGCCAGCAGCCCCACTAGCGGGGGGTACACAGATACGCAGTATTTT. The rearrangement joins TRBV7-2 to TRBJ2-3, with 12 nucleotides matching TRBD2. CDR3 length equals 16 residues. Germline CDR1 is SGHTA and CDR2 is FQGNSA. Germline trimming cut 5 bases from V and 2 bases from J; bases unmatched to any gene: 5.

V and J are TRBV2 and TRBJ1-3, with D maybe TRBD1 (6 bases). Germline lookup yields CDR1 SNHLY and CDR2 FYNNEI. V was shortened by 6 bases and J by 3 bases, with 15 bases between the two germline ends. The CDR3 spans 15 residues. CDR3 region: CASREQGYGGNTIYF. CDR3 sequence (DNA): TGTGCCAGCAGAGAACAGGGCTACGGTGGAAACACCATATATTTT. The whole variable domain, remainder taken from reference TRBV2 and TRBJ1-3, is EPEVTQTPSHQVTQMGQEVILRCVPISNHLYFYWYRQILGQKVEFLVSFYNNEISEKSEIFDDQFSVERPDGSNFTLKIRSTKLEDSAMYFCASREQGYGGNTIYFGEGSWLTVV.

The chain joins TRBV6-2 or TRBV6-3 to TRBJ2-7, with 9 bases aligning to TRBD1. The ends lost 5 bases at V and 4 bases at J; junction bases unmatched: 3. Germline assignment: CDR1 MNHEY and CDR2 SVGEGT. This CDR3 region has 13 residues. The CDR3 loop is CASSPGTGYEQYF. CDR3 in DNA: TGTGCCAGCAGTCCCGGGACAGGGTACGAGCAGTACTTC.

This chain uses TRBV21-1 with TRBJ1-1; no check of the table's D call, TRBD1, against the DNA was made. TRBV21-1 is described as a pseudogene. The CDR3 loop spans 17 amino acids. The CDR3 coding sequence is TGTGCCAGCAGCAATCCTGGGACAGGCGCCTTGAACACTGAAGCTTTCTTT. Its translation: CASSNPGTGALNTEAFF.

The rearrangement uses TRBV3-1 (or the pseudogene TRBV3-2) and TRBJ1-6; a possible D gene is TRBD1 (5 bases). CDR3 length: 14 residues. CDR1 is LGHDT, CDR2 YNNKEL, per germline (reference sequence). Trimming pared 1 base from V and 4 bases from J, leaving 5 bases between. CDR3 DNA: TGTGCCAGCAGCCAAGGACAGTATAATTCACCCCTCCACTTT. It codes for CASSQGQYNSPLHF.

J is TRBJ2-5 and V is TRBV12-3 or TRBV12-4, with 7 nucleotides matching TRBD1. The length of the CDR3 is 13 residues. V lost 4 bases to trimming and J lost 3 bases; unmatched junction nucleotides: 2. This CDR3 reads CASSYRGKETQYF. The CDR3 nucleotides are TGTGCCAGCAGTTACAGGGGAAAAGAGACCCAGTACTTC.

V gene TRBV6-5 combines with J gene TRBJ2-5, with a weak D call TRBD1 (5 bases). Germline V gene sequence: CDR1 MNHEY, CDR2 SVGAGI. The V end was cut by 0 bases, the J end by 10 bases, with 18 bases between. CDR3 size: 15 residues. Written as DNA, the CDR3 is TGTGCCAGCAGTTACTCGAACCAGGGCCCTCCCAGCCAGTACTTC. It codes for CASSYSNQGPPSQYF.

The CDR3 loop is CASSQDGPGTYEQYF. CDR3 bases: TGCGCCAGCAGCCAAGATGGCCCAGGGACCTACGAGCAGTACTTC. The V and J genes are TRBV4-1 and TRBJ2-7; the D gene is possibly TRBD1 (5 bases). Germline-derived CDR1 and CDR2 are MGHRA and YSYEKL. Trimming left V 0 bases short and J 2 bases short, with 11 bases between. The length of the CDR3 is 15 residues.

This clone was counted a single time. V usage is TRBV15 and J usage is TRBJ1-2; D is ambiguous. CDR3 length: 13 amino acids. Germline values: CDR1 LNHNV, CDR2 YYDKDF (reference sequence). The V end was cut by 7 bases, the J end by 4 bases, with 13 bases between. The CDR3 DNA sequence: TGTGCCACCACTTACGGTGCTGGCTATGGCTACACCTTC. It specifies CATTYGAGYGYTF.

This clone occurred a few times. The chain recombines TRBV6-2 or TRBV6-3 with TRBJ2-7, with 9 bases matching TRBD2. CDR1 MNHEY and CDR2 SVGEGT come from the germline V gene. The CDR3 is 14 residues long. With 2 bases clipped from V and 7 bases from J, the junction kept 6 bases outside the gene matches. The CDR3 is CASSYRGTSWEQYF. The CDR3 DNA reads TGTGCCAGCAGTTACCGAGGGACTAGCTGGGAGCAGTACTTC.

The chain combines TRBV7-2 with TRBJ2-1; 15 bases agree with TRBD2. Trimming removed 1 base from V and 4 bases from J; junction bases left unmatched: 2. From germline, CDR1 is SGHTA and CDR2 FQGNSA. This CDR3 contains 17 residues. CDR3 protein: CASSLVGTSGGYNEQFF. The CDR3 coding sequence is TGTGCCAGCAGCTTAGTAGGGACTAGCGGGGGGTACAATGAGCAGTTCTTC.

The gene calls are TRBV9 and TRBJ2-2, with 9 bases fitting TRBD1. This CDR3 spans 15 amino acids. From germline, CDR1 is SGDLS and CDR2 YYNGEE. V trimming: 4 bases; J trimming: 7 bases; junction bases outside the gene matches: 8. CDR3 residues: CASSSPGQGVGELFF. The CDR3, as DNA: TGTGCCAGCAGCTCCCCGGGACAGGGAGTCGGGGAGCTGTTTTTT.

The genes are TRBV2 and TRBJ2-7, with D perhaps matching TRBD2 (7 bases). This CDR3 has 14 amino acids. The germline V gene has CDR1 SNHLY and CDR2 FYNNEI. Trimming removed 8 bases at V and 0 bases at J, with 14 bases between. CDR3 nucleotide sequence: TGTGCCAGCGGGGGGGCCTCCCGCTCCTACGAGCAGTACTTC. Translating gives CASGGASRSYEQYF.

The chain carries TRBV2 and TRBJ2-7, with a possible D match to TRBD1 (5 bases). V was clipped by 7 bases and J by 3 bases, with 7 bases between them. There are 11 residues in the CDR3. Germline V gene sequence: CDR1 SNHLY, CDR2 FYNNEI. CDR3 coding DNA: TGTGCCAGCACAGGGTACTACGAGCAGTACTTC. It is translated as CASTGYYEQYF.

The chain joins TRBV27 to TRBJ2-1, with D maybe TRBD2 (6 bases). This CDR3 region has 15 residues. Germline V gives CDR1 MNHEY, CDR2 SMNVEV (reference sequence). V shed 2 bases and J shed 0 bases, with 8 bases lying between them. The CDR3 nucleotides read TGTGCCAGCAGTTTAAGCGGGCGCTCCTACAATGAGCAGTTCTTC. Translation: CASSLSGRSYNEQFF.

The CDR3 region is CASSLGLAGAGNEQFF. Written as DNA, the CDR3 is TGCGCCAGCAGCTTGGGGCTAGCGGGGGCCGGGAATGAGCAGTTCTTC. The V call is TRBV5-1, the J call TRBJ2-1, with 10 bases matching TRBD2. Unmatched junction bases numbered 7, after V lost 0 bases and J lost 7 bases. The CDR3 is 16 amino acids. Germline V gives CDR1 SGHRS, CDR2 YFSETQ.

The V and J genes are TRBV2 and TRBJ2-3, with 13 bases identical to TRBD2. V shed 7 bases and J 2 bases; nucleotides not matched to a gene: 18. Per germline, CDR1 SNHLY and CDR2 FYNNEI. This CDR3 region has 20 residues. The CDR3 sequence: CASTLFPDLGLAGNTDTQYF. The DNA for the CDR3 is TGTGCCAGCACCCTCTTTCCGGATCTGGGACTAGCGGGGAACACAGATACGCAGTATTTT.

V is TRBV9 and J is TRBJ2-5; 12 nucleotides line up with TRBD2. The J segment lost 4 bases and the V segment lost 3 bases, leaving 10 bases of the junction unmatched. This CDR3 has 17 residues. Germline lookup yields CDR1 SGDLS and CDR2 YYNGEE. The CDR3 DNA reads TGTGCCAGCAGCGCCCCCTCTAGCGGGGGGGCCGTAGAGACCCAGTACTTC. Translation gives CASSAPSSGGAVETQYF.